This T cell receptor (beta chain) comes out of a study of blood T cell repertoires in COVID-19. Background on the study: T cells, B-cell-depleted T cells, or PBMCs supplied cDNA or gDNA.

Germline values: CDR1 PRHDT, CDR2 FYEKMQ (reference sequence). CDR3 length: 15 amino acids. Trimming at V came to 4 bases and at J to 5 bases, leaving 4 bases not matched to a gene. This clone appeared once. Sequenced by immunoSEQ multiplex PCR; TCRdb stores in-frame clones only, minus some. The data hold 210,000 or so clones, with roughly 90% observed a single time. The sequencing sample was made of peripheral blood. The source of this sequence is a man in his fifties with acute or convalescent COVID-19. V usage is TRBV13 and J usage is TRBJ1-6, with 8 nucleotides matching TRBD1. In DNA, the CDR3 is TGTGCCAGCAGCTGGGGACAGGATAATAATTCACCCCTCCACTTT. Residues: CASSWGQDNNSPLHF.